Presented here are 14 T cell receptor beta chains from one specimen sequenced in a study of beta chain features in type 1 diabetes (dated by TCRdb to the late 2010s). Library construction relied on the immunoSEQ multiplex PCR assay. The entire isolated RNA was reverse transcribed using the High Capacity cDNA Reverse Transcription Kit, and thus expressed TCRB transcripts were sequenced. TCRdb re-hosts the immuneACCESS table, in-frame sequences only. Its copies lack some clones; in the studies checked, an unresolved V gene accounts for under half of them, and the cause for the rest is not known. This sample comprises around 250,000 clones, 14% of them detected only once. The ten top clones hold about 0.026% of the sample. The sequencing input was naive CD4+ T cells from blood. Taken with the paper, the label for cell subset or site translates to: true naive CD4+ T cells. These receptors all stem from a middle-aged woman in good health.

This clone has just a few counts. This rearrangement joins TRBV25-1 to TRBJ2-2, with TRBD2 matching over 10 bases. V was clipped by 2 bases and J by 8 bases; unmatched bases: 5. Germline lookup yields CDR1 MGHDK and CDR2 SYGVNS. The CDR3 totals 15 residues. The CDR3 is CASSEIRTSGGELFF. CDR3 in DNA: TGTGCCAGCAGTGAAATAAGGACTAGCGGAGGGGAGCTGTTTTTT.

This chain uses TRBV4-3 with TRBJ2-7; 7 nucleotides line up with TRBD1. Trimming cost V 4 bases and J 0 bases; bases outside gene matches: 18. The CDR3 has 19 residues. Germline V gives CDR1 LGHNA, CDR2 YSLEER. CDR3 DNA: TGCGCCAGCAGCCGAAATCAGGGCCAACAGGGGCTCGCCTCCTACGAGCAGTACTTC. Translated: CASSRNQGQQGLASYEQYF.

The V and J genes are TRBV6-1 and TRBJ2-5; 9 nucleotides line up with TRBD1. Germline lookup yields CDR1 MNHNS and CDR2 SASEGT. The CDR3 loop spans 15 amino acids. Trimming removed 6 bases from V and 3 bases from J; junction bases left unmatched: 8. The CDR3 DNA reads TGTGCCAGCAGAGACGCGGGACAGGGTAAAGAGACCCAGTACTTC. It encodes CASRDAGQGKETQYF.

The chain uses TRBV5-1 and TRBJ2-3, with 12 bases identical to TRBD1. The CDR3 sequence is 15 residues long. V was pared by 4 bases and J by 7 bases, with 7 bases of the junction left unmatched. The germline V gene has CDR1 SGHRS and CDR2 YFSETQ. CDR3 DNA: TGCGCCAGCAGCCAGGGACAGGGGGCGGGGAATACGCAGTATTTT. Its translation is CASSQGQGAGNTQYF. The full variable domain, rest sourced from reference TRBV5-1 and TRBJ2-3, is KAGVTQTPRYLIKTRGQQVTLSCSPISGHRSVSWYQQTPGQGLQFLFEYFSETQRNKGNFPGRFSGRQFSNSRSEMNVSTLELGDSALYLCASSQGQGAGNTQYFGPGTRLTVL.

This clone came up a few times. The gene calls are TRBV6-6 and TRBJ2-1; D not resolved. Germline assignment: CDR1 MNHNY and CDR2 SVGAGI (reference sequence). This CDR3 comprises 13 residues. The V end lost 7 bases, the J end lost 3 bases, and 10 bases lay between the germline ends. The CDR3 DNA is TGTGCCAGCAACGGTTTTGGCTACAATGAGCAGTTCTTC. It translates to CASNGFGYNEQFF.

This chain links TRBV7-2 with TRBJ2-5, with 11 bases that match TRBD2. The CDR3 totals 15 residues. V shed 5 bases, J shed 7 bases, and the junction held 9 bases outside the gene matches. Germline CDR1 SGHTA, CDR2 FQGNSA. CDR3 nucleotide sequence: TGTGCCAGCAGCCTTAGCGGGGGGGCCGGGTGGACCCAGTACTTC. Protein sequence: CASSLSGGAGWTQYF.

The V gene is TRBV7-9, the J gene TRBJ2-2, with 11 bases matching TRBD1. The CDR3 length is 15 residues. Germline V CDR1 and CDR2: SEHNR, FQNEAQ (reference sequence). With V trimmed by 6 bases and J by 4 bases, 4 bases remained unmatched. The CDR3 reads CASRSGQGGTGELFF. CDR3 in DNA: TGTGCCAGCAGATCGGGACAGGGGGGCACCGGGGAGCTGTTTTTT. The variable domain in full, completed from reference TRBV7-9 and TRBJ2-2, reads DTGVSQNPRHKITKRGQNVTFRCDPISEHNRLYWYRQTLGQGPEFLTYFQNEAQLEKSRLLSDRFSAERPKGSFSTLEIQRTEQGDSAMYLCASRSGQGGTGELFFGEGSRLTVL.

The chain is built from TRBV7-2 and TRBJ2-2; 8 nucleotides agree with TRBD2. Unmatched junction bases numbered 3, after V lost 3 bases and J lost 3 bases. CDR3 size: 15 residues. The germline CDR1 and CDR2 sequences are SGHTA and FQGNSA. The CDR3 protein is CASSFSGEYTGELFF. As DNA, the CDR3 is TGTGCCAGCAGCTTTAGCGGGGAATACACCGGGGAGCTGTTTTTT.

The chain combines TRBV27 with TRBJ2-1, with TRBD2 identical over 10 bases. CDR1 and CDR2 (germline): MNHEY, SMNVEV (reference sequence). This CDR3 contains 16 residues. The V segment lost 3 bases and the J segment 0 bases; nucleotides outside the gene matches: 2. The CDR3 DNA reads TGTGCCAGCAGTTTGCCTAGCGGGAGCTCCTACAATGAGCAGTTCTTC. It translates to CASSLPSGSSYNEQFF.

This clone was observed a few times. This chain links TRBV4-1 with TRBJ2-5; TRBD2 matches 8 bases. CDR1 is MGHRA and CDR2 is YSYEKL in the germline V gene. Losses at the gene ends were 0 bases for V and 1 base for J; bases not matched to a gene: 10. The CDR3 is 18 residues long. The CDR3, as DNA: TGCGCCAGCAGCCAAGAGATAGCGGGGTCTCCCGGCCAAGAGACCCAGTACTTC. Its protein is CASSQEIAGSPGQETQYF.

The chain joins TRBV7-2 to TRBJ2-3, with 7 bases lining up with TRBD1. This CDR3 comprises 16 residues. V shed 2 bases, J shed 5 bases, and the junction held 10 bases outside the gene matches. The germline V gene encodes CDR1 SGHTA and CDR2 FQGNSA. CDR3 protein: CASSLNYRGDRDTQYF. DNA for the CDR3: TGTGCCAGCAGCTTAAATTACAGGGGAGATCGAGATACGCAGTATTTT.

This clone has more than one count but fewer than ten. The DNA of the CDR3 is TGTGCCATCAGTGAGTCTACTAGCGGGGGAAACGAGCAGTTCTTC. It translates to CAISESTSGGNEQFF. This rearrangement joins TRBV10-3 to TRBJ2-1; TRBD2 aligns across 11 bases. The CDR3 has 15 residues. The V gene's germline CDR1 is ENHRY and CDR2 SYGVKD. The V gene end was trimmed by 0 bases and the J gene end by 10 bases; junction bases not matched to a gene: 5.

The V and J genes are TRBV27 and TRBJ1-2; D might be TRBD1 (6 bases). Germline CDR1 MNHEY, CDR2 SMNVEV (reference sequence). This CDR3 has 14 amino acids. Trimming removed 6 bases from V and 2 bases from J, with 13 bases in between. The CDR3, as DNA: TGTGCCAGCAGACGGCCAGGGGAGAACTATGGCTACACCTTC. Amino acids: CASRRPGENYGYTF.

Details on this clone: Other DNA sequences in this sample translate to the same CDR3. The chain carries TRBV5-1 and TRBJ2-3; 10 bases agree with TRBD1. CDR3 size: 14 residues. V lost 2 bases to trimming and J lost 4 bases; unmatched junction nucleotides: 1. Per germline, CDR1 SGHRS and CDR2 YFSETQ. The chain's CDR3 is CASSFGQGADTQYF. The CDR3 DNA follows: TGCGCCAGCAGCTTCGGACAGGGGGCAGATACGCAGTATTTT.